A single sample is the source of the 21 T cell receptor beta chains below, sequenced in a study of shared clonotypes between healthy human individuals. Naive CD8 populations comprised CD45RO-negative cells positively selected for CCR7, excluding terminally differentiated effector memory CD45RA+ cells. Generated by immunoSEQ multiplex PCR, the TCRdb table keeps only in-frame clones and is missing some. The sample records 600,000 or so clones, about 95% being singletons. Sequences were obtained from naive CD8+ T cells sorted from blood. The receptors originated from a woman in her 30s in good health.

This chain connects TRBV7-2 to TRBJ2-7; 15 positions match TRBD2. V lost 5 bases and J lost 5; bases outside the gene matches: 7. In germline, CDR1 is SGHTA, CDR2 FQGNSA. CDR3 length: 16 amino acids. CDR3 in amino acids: CASSTPGLAGGDEQYF. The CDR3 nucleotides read TGTGCCAGCAGCACCCCTGGACTAGCGGGAGGGGACGAGCAGTACTTC.

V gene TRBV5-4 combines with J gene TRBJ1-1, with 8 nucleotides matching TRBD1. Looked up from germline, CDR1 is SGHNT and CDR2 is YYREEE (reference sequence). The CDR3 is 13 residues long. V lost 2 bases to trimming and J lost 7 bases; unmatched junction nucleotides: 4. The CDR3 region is CASSLWTGLEAFF. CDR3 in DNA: TGTGCCAGCAGCTTATGGACAGGGCTTGAAGCTTTCTTT.

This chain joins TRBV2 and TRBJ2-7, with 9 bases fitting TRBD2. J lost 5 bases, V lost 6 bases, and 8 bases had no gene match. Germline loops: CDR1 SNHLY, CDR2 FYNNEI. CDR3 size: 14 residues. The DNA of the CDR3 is TGTGCCAGCAGGAATATTAGCGGGAGACACGAGCAGTACTTC. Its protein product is CASRNISGRHEQYF.

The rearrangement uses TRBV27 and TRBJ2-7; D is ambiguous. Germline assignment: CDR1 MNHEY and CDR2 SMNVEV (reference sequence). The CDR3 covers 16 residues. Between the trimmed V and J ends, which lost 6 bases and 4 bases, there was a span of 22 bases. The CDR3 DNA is TGTGCCAGCAGCCCATCTCGTCCGGGTCTACTTTACGAGCAGTACTTC. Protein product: CASSPSRPGLLYEQYF.

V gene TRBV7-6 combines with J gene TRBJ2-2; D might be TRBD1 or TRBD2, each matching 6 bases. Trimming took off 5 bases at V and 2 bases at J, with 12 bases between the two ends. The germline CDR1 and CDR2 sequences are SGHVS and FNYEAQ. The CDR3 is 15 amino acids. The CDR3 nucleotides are TGTGCCAGCAGCCCGGGGGCCCACAACACCGGGGAGCTGTTTTTT. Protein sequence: CASSPGAHNTGELFF.

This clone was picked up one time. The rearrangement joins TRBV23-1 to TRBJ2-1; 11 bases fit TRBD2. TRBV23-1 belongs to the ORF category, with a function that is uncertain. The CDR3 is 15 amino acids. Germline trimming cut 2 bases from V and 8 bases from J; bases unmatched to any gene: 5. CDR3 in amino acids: CASSQTSGRGHEQFF. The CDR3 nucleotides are TGCGCCAGCAGTCAAACTAGCGGGAGAGGGCATGAGCAGTTCTTC.

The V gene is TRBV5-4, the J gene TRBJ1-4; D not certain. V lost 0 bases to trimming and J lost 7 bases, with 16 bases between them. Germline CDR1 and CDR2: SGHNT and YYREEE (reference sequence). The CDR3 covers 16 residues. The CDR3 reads CASSLVGDGLIEKLFF. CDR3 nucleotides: TGTGCCAGCAGCTTGGTCGGAGACGGCCTGATTGAAAAACTGTTTTTT. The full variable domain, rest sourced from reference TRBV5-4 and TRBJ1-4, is ETGVTQSPTHLIKTRGQQVTLRCSSQSGHNTVSWYQQALGQGPQFIFQYYREEENGRGNFPPRFSGLQFPNYSSELNVNALELDDSALYLCASSLVGDGLIEKLFFGSGTQLSVL.

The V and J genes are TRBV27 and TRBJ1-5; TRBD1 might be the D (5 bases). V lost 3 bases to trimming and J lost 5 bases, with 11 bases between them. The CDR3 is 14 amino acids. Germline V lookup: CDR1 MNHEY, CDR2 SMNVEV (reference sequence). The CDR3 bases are TGTGCCAGCAGTTTCGGGGGGATTCATCAGCCCCAGCATTTT. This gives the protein CASSFGGIHQPQHF.

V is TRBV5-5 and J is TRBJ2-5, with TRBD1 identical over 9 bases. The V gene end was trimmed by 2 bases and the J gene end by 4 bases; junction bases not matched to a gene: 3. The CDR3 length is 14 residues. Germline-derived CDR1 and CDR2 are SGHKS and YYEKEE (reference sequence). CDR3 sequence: CASSLQGAGETQYF. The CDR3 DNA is TGTGCCAGCAGCTTACAGGGGGCTGGAGAGACCCAGTACTTC.

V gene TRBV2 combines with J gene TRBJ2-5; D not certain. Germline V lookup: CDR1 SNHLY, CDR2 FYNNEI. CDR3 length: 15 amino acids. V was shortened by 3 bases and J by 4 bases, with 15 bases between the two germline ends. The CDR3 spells CASSDWLIGRETQYF. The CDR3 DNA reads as TGTGCCAGCAGTGATTGGCTAATCGGAAGAGAGACCCAGTACTTC. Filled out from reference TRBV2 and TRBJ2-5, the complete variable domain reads EPEVTQTPSHQVTQMGQEVILRCVPISNHLYFYWYRQILGQKVEFLVSFYNNEISEKSEIFDDQFSVERPDGSNFTLKIRSTKLEDSAMYFCASSDWLIGRETQYFGPGTRLLVL.

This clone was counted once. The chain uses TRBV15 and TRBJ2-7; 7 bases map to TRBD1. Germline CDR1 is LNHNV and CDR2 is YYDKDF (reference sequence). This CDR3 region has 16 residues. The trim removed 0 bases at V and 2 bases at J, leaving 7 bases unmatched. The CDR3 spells CATSRDSGQGAYEQYF. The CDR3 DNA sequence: TGTGCCACCAGCAGAGATTCTGGGCAGGGGGCCTACGAGCAGTACTTC.

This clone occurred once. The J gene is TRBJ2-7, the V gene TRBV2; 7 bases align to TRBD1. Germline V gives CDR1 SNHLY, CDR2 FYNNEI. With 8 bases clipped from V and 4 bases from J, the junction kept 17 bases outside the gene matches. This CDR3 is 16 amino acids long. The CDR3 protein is CASGIFTGQKKYEQYF. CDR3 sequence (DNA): TGTGCCAGCGGGATTTTTACGGGACAGAAGAAATACGAGCAGTACTTC. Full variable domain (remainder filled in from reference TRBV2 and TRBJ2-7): EPEVTQTPSHQVTQMGQEVILRCVPISNHLYFYWYRQILGQKVEFLVSFYNNEISEKSEIFDDQFSVERPDGSNFTLKIRSTKLEDSAMYFCASGIFTGQKKYEQYFGPGTRLTVT.

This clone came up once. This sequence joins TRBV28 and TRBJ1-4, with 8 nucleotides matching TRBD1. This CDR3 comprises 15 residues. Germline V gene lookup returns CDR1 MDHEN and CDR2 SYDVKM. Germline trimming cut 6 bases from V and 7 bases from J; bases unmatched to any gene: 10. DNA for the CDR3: TGTGCCAGCAGCGAAACAGGGGGGCTCAGTGAAAAACTGTTTTTT. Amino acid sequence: CASSETGGLSEKLFF.

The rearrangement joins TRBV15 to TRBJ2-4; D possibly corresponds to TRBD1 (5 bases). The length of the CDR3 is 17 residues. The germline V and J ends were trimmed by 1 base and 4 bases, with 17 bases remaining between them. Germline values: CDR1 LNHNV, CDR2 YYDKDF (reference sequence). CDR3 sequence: CATSRVPRLGVKNIQYF. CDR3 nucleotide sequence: TGTGCCACCAGCAGAGTTCCGCGTTTAGGGGTAAAAAACATTCAGTACTTC.

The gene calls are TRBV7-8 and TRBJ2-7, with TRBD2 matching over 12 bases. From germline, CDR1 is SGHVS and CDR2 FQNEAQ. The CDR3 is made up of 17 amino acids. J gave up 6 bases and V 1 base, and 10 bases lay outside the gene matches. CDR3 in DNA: TGTGCCAGCAGCTTAGAGGGTACTAGCGGGAGGTTTGGCGAGCAGTACTTC. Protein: CASSLEGTSGRFGEQYF.

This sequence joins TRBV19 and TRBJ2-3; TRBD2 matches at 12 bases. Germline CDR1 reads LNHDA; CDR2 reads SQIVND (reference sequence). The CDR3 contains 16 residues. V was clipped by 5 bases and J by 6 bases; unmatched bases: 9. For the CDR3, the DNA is TGTGCCAGTAGTGTCGGACTAGCGGGATATTCGGATACGCAGTATTTT. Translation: CASSVGLAGYSDTQYF.

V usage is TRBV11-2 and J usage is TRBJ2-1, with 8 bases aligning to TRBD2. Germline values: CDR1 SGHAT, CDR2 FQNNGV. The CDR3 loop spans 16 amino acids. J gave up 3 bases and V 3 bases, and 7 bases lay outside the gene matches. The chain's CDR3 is CASSLNSGNLYNEQFF. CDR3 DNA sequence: TGTGCCAGCAGCTTGAATAGCGGGAACCTCTACAATGAGCAGTTCTTC. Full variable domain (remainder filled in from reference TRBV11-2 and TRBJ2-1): EAGVAQSPRYKIIEKRQSVAFWCNPISGHATLYWYQQILGQGPKLLIQFQNNGVVDDSQLPKDRFSAERLKGVDSTLKIQPAKLEDSAVYLCASSLNSGNLYNEQFFGPGTRLTVL.

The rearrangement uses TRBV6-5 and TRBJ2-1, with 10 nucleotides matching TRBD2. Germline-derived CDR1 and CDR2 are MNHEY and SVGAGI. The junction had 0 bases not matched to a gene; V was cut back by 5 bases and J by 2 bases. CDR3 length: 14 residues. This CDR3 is CASSGLAAYNEQFF. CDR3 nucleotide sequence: TGTGCCAGCAGTGGACTAGCGGCCTACAATGAGCAGTTCTTC.

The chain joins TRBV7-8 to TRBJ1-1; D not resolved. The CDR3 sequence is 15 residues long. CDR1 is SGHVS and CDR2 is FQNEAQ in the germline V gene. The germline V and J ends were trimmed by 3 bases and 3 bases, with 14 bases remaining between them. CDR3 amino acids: CASSFSFGTYTEAFF. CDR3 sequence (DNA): TGTGCCAGCAGCTTCTCCTTCGGAACTTACACTGAAGCTTTCTTT.

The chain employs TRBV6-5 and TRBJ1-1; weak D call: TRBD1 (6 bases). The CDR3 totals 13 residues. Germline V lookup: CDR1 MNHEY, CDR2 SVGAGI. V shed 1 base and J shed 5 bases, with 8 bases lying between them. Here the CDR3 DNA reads TGTGCCAGCAGTTACTTAGGGGGGACTGAAGCTTTCTTT. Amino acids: CASSYLGGTEAFF.

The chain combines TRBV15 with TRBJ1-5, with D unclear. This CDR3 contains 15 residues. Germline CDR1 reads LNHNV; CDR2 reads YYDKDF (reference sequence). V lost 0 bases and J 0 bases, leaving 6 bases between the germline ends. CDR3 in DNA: TGTGCCACCAGCAGAGAAGGGTTTAGCAATCAGCCCCAGCATTTT. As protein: CATSREGFSNQPQHF.